Shown below are 4 T cell receptor beta chains from a single sample sequenced in a study of blood T cell repertoires in COVID-19. Data came from immunoSEQ multiplex PCR; TCRdb stores just in-frame clones and leaves some out. The table includes 150,000 to 200,000 clones, 88% detected once. Sequenced sample: peripheral blood. These TCRs come from a man in his sixties or seventies with active or convalescent COVID-19.

V and J are TRBV10-3 and TRBJ2-7; D perhaps matches TRBD2 (5 bases). The CDR3 is 16 residues long. Germline V gene sequence: CDR1 ENHRY, CDR2 SYGVKD. V was pared by 2 bases and J by 7 bases, with 21 bases between. CDR3 sequence: CAISEPRSGSPTEQYF. CDR3 bases: TGTGCCATCAGTGAGCCGAGGTCGGGATCCCCGACTGAGCAGTACTTC.

The chain combines TRBV24-1 with TRBJ2-4; 7 nucleotides match TRBD2. Germline V CDR1 and CDR2: KGHDR, SFDVKD. V shed 6 bases and J 1 base; nucleotides not matched to a gene: 5. The CDR3 has 15 amino acids. CDR3 region: CATSSAGDAKNIQYF. The CDR3 DNA reads as TGTGCCACCAGTTCGGCGGGGGACGCCAAAAACATTCAGTACTTC.

This chain joins TRBV6-2 or TRBV6-3 and TRBJ2-5, with D perhaps matching TRBD1 (6 bases). Germline V gives CDR1 MNHEY, CDR2 SVGEGT. The CDR3 totals 18 residues. With 2 bases removed from V and 5 bases from J, the gap between germline ends came to 24 bases. The CDR3 loop is CASSYMEQGTPLRETQYF. The DNA of the CDR3 is TGTGCCAGCAGTTACATGGAGCAGGGGACCCCCCTGAGGGAGACCCAGTACTTC.

CDR3 in amino acids: CASSPPRGAGNYEQYF. CDR3 nucleotides: TGTGCCAGCTCACCGCCCAGGGGCGCTGGAAACTACGAGCAGTACTTC. The chain is built from TRBV18 and TRBJ2-7, with a possible D match to TRBD1 (6 bases). Germline CDR1 and CDR2: KGHSH and LQKENI. The V and J ends lost 3 bases and 3 bases respectively, with 18 bases between them. The CDR3 loop spans 16 amino acids.